This is a list of T cell receptor beta chains from one sample in a study of OX40 agonist ivuxolimab in advanced cancers. Data came from immunoSEQ multiplex PCR; TCRdb stores just in-frame clones and leaves some out. The sample holds about 90,000 clones, 90% seen once. The sequenced sample was CD4+ or CD8+ T cells sorted from blood, obtained in a trial of the OX40 agonist ivuxolimab. The origin of the receptors is an adult with an advanced solid tumor such as melanoma, head and neck, liver or kidney cancer. CDR3s include the opening cysteine and the closing phenylalanine or tryptophan. A D gene is named only where the DNA matches it firmly. The size field is filled for only some rows; it gives once, few, many or a size class.

CDR3aa | CDR3nt | d_gene | j_gene | abundance | v_gene
CASSRTVNTEAFF | TGTGCCAGCAGCCGGACAGTGAACACTGAAGCTTTCTTT | . | TRBJ1-1 | . | TRBV14
CASSFSGGVGDTQYF | TGTGCCAGCAGCTTCTCGGGGGGCGTTGGAGATACGCAGTATTTT | . | TRBJ2-3 | . | TRBV11-2
CASSLAATGANTGELFF | TGCGCCAGCAGCTTGGCCGCGACAGGGGCGAACACCGGGGAGCTGTTTTTT | TRBD1 | TRBJ2-2 | . | TRBV5-1
CASTPTGTSGRGSTDTQYF | TGCGCCAGCACCCCGACCGGGACTAGCGGGAGGGGTAGCACAGATACGCAGTATTTT | TRBD2 | TRBJ2-3 | . | TRBV5-1
CASSQDPGGVYTIYF | TGCGCCAGCAGCCAAGATCCAGGGGGTGTTTACACCATATATTTT | TRBD1 | TRBJ1-3 | . | TRBV4-1
CASSLVLGALSGNTIYF | TGTGCCAGCAGCTTGGTATTGGGGGCCCTCTCTGGAAACACCATATATTTT | . | TRBJ1-3 | . | TRBV5-8
CASSRGGPNQPQHF | TGTGCCAGCAGCCGGGGGGGGCCCAATCAGCCCCAGCATTTT | . | TRBJ1-5 | . | TRBV7-6
CASSQDPSGGFHTQYF | TGCGCCAGCAGCCAAGACCCTAGCGGTGGTTTTCATACGCAGTATTTT | TRBD2 | TRBJ2-3 | . | TRBV4-1
CASSVRWTGSNQPQHF | TGTGCCAGCAGTGTCCGCTGGACAGGGAGCAATCAGCCCCAGCATTTT | TRBD1 | TRBJ1-5 | . | TRBV6-1
CASSAQRETQYF | TGTGCCAGCAGCGCCCAACGGGAGACCCAGTACTTC | . | TRBJ2-5 | . | TRBV11-2
CASRVGRVNEQFF | TGCGCCAGCAGAGTAGGCAGGGTGAATGAGCAGTTCTTC | . | TRBJ2-1 | once | TRBV5-1
CASSLQGAPAEQYF | TGCGCCAGCAGCTTACAGGGCGCACCCGCCGAGCAGTACTTC | . | TRBJ2-7 | . | TRBV5-1
CASSLLGATVAFF | TGTGCCAGCAGCTTATTGGGCGCGACAGTAGCTTTCTTT | . | TRBJ1-1 | . | TRBV7-2
CSVQGEAYEQYF | TGCAGCGTGCAGGGTGAAGCCTACGAGCAGTACTTC | . | TRBJ2-7 | few | TRBV29-1
CASSQAVLGLLGDTQYF | TGCGCCAGCAGCCAAGCGGTTTTGGGCCTTCTCGGGGATACGCAGTATTTT | . | TRBJ2-3 | once | TRBV4-1
CASRLVQFF | TGTGCCAGCAGACTAGTGCAGTTCTTC | . | TRBJ2-1 | . | TRBV2
CASSDRDSKDTQYF | TGTGCCAGCAGTGACCGGGACTCAAAAGATACGCAGTATTTT | . | TRBJ2-3 | . | TRBV6-1
CASSMGAGGVTDTQYF | TGTGCCAGTAGTATGGGGGCAGGGGGCGTAACAGATACGCAGTATTTT | TRBD1 | TRBJ2-3 | . | TRBV19
CASSRTNRGVYEQYF | TGTGCCAGCAGCCGAACGAACAGGGGTGTCTACGAGCAGTACTTC | TRBD1 | TRBJ2-7 | . | TRBV11-2
CASSLKQGRSEQYF | TGCGCCAGCAGCTTGAAACAGGGACGAAGCGAGCAGTACTTC | . | TRBJ2-7 | few | TRBV5-1
CASSLNLPANEQYF | TGCGCCAGCAGCTTGAATTTGCCAGCGAACGAGCAGTACTTC | . | TRBJ2-7 | . | TRBV5-1
CASRVENEQFF | TGTGCCAGCAGAGTTGAGAATGAGCAGTTCTTC | . | TRBJ2-1 | . | TRBV6-1
CASGPSYEQYF | TGTGCTAGTGGTCCGTCCTACGAGCAGTACTTC | . | TRBJ2-7 | . | TRBV12-5
CASSIGRGRNTEAFF | TGTGCCAGTAGTATAGGCAGGGGAAGGAACACTGAAGCTTTCTTT | . | TRBJ1-1 | few | TRBV19
CAWSGRTDTQYF | TGTGCCTGGAGTGGGCGCACAGATACGCAGTATTTT | . | TRBJ2-3 | . | TRBV30
CASSYLSMDRGNEQFF | TGTGCCAGCAGTTACTTAAGTATGGACAGGGGGAATGAGCAGTTCTTC | TRBD1 | TRBJ2-1 | . | TRBV6-6
CASSEVPGMSYEQYF | TGTGCCAGCAGTGAAGTCCCAGGGATGTCCTACGAGCAGTACTTC | . | TRBJ2-7 | . | TRBV2